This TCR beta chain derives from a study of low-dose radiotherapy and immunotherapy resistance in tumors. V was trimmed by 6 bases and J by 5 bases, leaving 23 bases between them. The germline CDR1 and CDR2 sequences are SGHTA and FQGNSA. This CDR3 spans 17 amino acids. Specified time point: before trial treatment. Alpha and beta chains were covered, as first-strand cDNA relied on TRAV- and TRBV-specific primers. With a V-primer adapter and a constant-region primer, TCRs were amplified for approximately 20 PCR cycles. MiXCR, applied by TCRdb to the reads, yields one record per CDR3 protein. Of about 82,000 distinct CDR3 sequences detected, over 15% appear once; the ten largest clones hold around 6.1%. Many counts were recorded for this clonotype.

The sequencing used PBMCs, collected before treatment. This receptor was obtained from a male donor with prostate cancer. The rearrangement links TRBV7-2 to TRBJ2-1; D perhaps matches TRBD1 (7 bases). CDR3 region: CASRPAGGAGYHNEQFF. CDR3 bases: TGTGCCAGCAGACCAGCAGGGGGAGCGGGCTATCACAATGAGCAGTTCTTC. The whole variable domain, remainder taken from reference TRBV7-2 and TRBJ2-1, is GAGVSQSPSNKVTEKGKDVELRCDPISGHTALYWYRQSLGQGLEFLIYFQGNSAPDKSGLPSDRFSAERTGGSVSTLTIQRTQQEDSAVYLCASRPAGGAGYHNEQFFGPGTRLTVL.